The source of this T cell receptor (beta chain) is a study of cytomegalovirus exposure and HLA in healthy donors. Findings and limits, study-wide: The classifier reportedly diagnosed cytomegalovirus status with high sensitivity and specificity.

Germline CDR1 is KGHSH and CDR2 is LQKENI. This CDR3 is 12 amino acids long. Trimming removed 2 bases at V and 8 bases at J, with 7 bases between. Turning to this clone: Its antigen remains unknown.

Donors showed nominal health when sampled, although they likely had unrecorded immune exposures. A multiplex PCR was run with 60 Vbeta primers and 13 Jbeta primers. Profiling relied on immunoSEQ multiplex PCR, and the TCRdb table lists in-frame clones only, not all of them. This table has approximately 74,000 clones, roughly 63% appearing once. The chain uses TRBV18 and TRBJ2-1; the D gene is possibly TRBD2 (5 bases). Input material: PBMCs. The sequence derives from a man under 40 in good health and CMV-seropositive. DNA for the CDR3: TGTGCCAGCTCACCAGGGGAGTATGAGCAGTTCTTC. Its translation is CASSPGEYEQFF.